This T cell receptor (beta chain) was documented in a study of T-cell reconstitution after alpha-beta-depleted transplantation in children. Germline-derived CDR1 and CDR2 are ENHRY and SYGVKD. The junction had 11 bases not matched to a gene; V was cut back by 3 bases and J by 2 bases. CDR3 length equals 18 residues. The TCRbeta library incorporated unique molecular identifiers. From the PCR reads, TCRdb called clonotypes with MiXCR, one entry per CDR3 protein. Found here are approximately 420,000 distinct CDR3 sequences, 11% of them singletons; the top ten hold approximately 5%. The specimen comprised PBMCs from the stem cell graft donor, sampled from the stem cell graft. The origin of this receptor is a human donor who donated a stem cell graft to a child with acute myeloid leukemia. The V call is TRBV10-3, the J call TRBJ2-3; 10 nucleotides agree with TRBD2. CDR3 sequence reads: CAISEPLGGLAVTDTQYF. As DNA, the CDR3 is TGTGCCATCAGTGAACCACTCGGCGGACTAGCGGTCACAGATACGCAGTATTTT.